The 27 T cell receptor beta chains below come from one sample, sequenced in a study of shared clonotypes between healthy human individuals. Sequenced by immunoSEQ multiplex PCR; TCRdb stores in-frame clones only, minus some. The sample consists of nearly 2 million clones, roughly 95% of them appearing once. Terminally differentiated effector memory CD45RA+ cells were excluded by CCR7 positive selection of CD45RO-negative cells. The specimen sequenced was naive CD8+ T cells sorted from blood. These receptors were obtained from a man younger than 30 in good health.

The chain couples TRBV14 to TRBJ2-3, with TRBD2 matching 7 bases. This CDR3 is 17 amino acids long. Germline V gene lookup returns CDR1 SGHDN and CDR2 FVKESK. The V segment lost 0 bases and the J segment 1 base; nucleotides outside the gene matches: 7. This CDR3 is CASSQELLADRTDTQYF. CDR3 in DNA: TGTGCCAGCAGCCAAGAGTTGCTAGCGGACCGCACAGATACGCAGTATTTT.

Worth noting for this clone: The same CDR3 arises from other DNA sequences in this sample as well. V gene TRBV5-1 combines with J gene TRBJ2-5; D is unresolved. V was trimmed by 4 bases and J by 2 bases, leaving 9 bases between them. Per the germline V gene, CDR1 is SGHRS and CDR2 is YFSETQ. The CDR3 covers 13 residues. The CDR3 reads CASSLGAQETQYF. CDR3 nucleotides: TGCGCCAGCAGCCTCGGAGCGCAAGAGACCCAGTACTTC.

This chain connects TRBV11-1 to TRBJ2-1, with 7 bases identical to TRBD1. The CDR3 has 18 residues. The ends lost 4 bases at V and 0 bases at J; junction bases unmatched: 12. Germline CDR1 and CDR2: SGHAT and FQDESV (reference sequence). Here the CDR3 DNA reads TGTGCCAGCAGCTCCGGACCAAGGACAGGAAGCTCCTACAATGAGCAGTTCTTC. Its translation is CASSSGPRTGSSYNEQFF.

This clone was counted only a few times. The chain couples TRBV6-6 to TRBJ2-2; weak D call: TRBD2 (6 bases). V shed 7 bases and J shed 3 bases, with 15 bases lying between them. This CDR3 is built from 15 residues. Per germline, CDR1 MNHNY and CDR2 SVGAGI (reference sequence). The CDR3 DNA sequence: TGTGCCAGCACCTTTAGTGGAGGGTACACCGGGGAGCTGTTTTTT. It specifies CASTFSGGYTGELFF.

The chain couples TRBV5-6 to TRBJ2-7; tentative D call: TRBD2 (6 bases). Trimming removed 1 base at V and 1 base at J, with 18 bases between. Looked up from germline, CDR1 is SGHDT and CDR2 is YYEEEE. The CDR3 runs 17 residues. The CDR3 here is CASSLPGLGGSSYEQYF. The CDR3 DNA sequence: TGTGCCAGCAGCTTGCCGGGACTGGGCGGTTCTTCCTACGAGCAGTACTTC.

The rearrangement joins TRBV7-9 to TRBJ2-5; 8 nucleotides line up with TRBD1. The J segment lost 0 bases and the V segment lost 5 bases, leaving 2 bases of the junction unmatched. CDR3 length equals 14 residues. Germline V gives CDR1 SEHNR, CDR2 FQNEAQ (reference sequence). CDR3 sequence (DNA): TGTGCCAGCAGCGAGGACAGGGACCAAGAGACCCAGTACTTC. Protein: CASSEDRDQETQYF.

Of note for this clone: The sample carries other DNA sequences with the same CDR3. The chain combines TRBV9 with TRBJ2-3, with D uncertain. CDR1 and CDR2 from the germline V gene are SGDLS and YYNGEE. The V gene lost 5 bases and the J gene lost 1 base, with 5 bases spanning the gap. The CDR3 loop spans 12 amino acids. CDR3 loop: CASSAGTDTQYF. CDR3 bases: TGTGCCAGCAGTGCCGGCACAGATACGCAGTATTTT. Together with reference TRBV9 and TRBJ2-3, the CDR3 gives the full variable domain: DSGVTQTPKHLITATGQRVTLRCSPRSGDLSVYWYQQSLDQGLQFLIQYYNGEERAKGNILERFSAQQFPDLHSELNLSSLELGDSALYFCASSAGTDTQYFGPGTRLTVL.

The CDR3 DNA reads TGTGCCAGCAGCCCCATAGCCCTGGGAGGGGGAGGCGAGCAGTACTTC. Its translation: CASSPIALGGGGEQYF. The rearrangement uses TRBV11-2 and TRBJ2-7, with D perhaps TRBD2 (7 bases). Germline values: CDR1 SGHAT, CDR2 FQNNGV. The germline V and J ends were trimmed by 5 bases and 6 bases, with 23 bases remaining between them. There are 16 residues in the CDR3.

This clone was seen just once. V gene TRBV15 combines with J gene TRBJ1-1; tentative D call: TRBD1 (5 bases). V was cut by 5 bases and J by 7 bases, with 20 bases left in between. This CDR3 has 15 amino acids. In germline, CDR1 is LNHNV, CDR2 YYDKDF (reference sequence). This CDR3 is CATSPYNYGAGEAFF. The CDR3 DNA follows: TGTGCCACCAGCCCTTACAATTACGGGGCGGGTGAAGCTTTCTTT.

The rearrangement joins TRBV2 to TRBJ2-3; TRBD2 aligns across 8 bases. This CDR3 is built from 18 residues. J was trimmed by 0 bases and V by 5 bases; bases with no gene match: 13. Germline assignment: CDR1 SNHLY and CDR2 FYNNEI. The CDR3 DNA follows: TGTGCCAGCAGTTTCGACCTACTAGCGGAATCTAGCACAGATACGCAGTATTTT. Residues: CASSFDLLAESSTDTQYF.

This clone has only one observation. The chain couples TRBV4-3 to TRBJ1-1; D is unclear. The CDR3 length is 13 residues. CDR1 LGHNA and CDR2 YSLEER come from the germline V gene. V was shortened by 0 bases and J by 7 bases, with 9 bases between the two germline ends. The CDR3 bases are TGCGCCAGCAGCCAAGATATGACGAATGAAGCTTTCTTT. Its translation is CASSQDMTNEAFF.

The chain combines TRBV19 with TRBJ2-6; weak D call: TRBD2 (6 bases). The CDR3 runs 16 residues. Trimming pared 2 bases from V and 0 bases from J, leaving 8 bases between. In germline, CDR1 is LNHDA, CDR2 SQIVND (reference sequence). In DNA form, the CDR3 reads TGTGCCAGTAGTATATTCGGGGGCTCTGGGGCCAACGTCCTGACTTTC. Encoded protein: CASSIFGGSGANVLTF.

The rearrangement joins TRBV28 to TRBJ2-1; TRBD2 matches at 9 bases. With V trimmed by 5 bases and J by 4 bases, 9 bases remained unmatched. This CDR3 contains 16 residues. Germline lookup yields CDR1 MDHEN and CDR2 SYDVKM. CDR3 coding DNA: TGTGCCAGCAGTCCACCTAGCGGGGCGACGTACAATGAGCAGTTCTTC. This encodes CASSPPSGATYNEQFF. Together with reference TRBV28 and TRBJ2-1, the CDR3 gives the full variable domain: DVKVTQSSRYLVKRTGEKVFLECVQDMDHENMFWYRQDPGLGLRLIYFSYDVKMKEKGDIPEGYSVSREKKERFSLILESASTNQTSMYLCASSPPSGATYNEQFFGPGTRLTVL.

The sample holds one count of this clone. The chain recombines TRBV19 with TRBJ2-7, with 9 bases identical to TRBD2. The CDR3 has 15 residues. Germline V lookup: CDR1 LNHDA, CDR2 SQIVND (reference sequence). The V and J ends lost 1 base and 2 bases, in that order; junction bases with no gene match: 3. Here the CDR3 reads CASSIGTSVAYEQYF. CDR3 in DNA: TGTGCCAGTAGTATAGGGACTAGCGTTGCCTACGAGCAGTACTTC.

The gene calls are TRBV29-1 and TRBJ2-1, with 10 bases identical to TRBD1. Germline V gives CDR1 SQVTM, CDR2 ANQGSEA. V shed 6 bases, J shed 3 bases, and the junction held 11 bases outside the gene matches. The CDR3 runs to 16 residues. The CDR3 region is CSVEFRTGGFYNEQFF. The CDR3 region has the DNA TGCAGCGTAGAATTCCGGACAGGGGGTTTCTACAATGAGCAGTTCTTC.

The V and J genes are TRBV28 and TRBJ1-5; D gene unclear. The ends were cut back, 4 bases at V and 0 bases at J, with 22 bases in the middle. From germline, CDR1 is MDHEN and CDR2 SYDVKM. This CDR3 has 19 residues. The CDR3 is CASSSIGWEVHYSNQPQHF. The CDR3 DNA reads TGTGCCAGCAGTTCGATAGGGTGGGAGGTGCACTATAGCAATCAGCCCCAGCATTTT.

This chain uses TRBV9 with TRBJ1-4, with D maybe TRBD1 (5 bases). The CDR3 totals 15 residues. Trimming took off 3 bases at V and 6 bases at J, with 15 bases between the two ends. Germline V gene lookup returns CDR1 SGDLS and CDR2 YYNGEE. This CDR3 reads CASSAQQDSYEKLFF. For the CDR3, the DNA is TGTGCCAGCAGCGCACAACAGGATTCCTATGAAAAACTGTTTTTT.

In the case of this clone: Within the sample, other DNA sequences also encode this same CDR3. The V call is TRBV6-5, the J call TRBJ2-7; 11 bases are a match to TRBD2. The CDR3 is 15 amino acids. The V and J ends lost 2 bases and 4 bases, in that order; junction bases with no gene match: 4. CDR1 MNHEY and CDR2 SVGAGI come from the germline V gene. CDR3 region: CASSYPGTSGYEQYF. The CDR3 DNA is TGTGCCAGCAGTTACCCAGGGACTAGCGGATACGAGCAGTACTTC.

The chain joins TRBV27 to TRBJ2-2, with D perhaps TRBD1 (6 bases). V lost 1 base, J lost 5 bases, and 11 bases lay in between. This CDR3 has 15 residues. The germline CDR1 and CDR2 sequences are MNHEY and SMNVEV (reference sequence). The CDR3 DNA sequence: TGTGCCAGCAGTTTATTAACAGGGAGAACCGGGGAGCTGTTTTTT. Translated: CASSLLTGRTGELFF.

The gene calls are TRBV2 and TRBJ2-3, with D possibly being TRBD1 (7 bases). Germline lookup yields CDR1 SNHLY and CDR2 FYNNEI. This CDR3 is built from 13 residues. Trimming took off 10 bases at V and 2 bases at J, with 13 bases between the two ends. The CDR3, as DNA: TGTGCCACCGCAGGGGGGAACACAGATACGCAGTATTTT. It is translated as CATAGGNTDTQYF.

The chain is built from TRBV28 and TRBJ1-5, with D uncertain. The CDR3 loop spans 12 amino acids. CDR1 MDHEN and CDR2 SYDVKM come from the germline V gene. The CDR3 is CGSLGSNQPQHF. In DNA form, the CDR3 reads TGTGGGTCCCTGGGGAGCAATCAGCCCCAGCATTTT.

CDR3 sequence reads: CASSTGTGGARNTEAFF. CDR3 bases: TGTGCCAGCAGTACCGGGACAGGGGGCGCCCGGAACACTGAAGCTTTCTTT. The chain is built from TRBV28 and TRBJ1-1; TRBD1 matches at 12 bases. Unmatched junction bases numbered 8, after V lost 5 bases and J lost 1 base. Germline CDR1 MDHEN, CDR2 SYDVKM. This CDR3 region has 17 residues. Combining the CDR3 with reference TRBV28 and TRBJ1-1 gives the whole variable domain DVKVTQSSRYLVKRTGEKVFLECVQDMDHENMFWYRQDPGLGLRLIYFSYDVKMKEKGDIPEGYSVSREKKERFSLILESASTNQTSMYLCASSTGTGGARNTEAFFGQGTRLTVV.

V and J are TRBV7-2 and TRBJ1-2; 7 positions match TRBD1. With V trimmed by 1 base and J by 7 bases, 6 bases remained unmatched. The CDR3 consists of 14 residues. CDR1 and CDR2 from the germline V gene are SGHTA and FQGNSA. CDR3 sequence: CASSLGQGVGGYTF. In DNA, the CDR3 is TGTGCCAGCAGCTTAGGTCAGGGGGTGGGTGGCTACACCTTC.

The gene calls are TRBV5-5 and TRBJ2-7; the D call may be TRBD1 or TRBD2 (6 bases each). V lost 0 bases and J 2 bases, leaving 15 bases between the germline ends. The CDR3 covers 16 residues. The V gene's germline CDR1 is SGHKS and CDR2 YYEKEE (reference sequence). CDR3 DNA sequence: TGTGCCAGCAGCTTGGCCCCGGGGGCTCGAACCTACGAGCAGTACTTC. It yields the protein CASSLAPGARTYEQYF.

CDR3: CASSVTGAVGNTIYF. The CDR3 bases are TGTGCCAGCAGCGTAACAGGGGCGGTGGGAAACACCATATATTTT. V gene TRBV6-6 combines with J gene TRBJ1-3, with TRBD1 matching over 7 bases. The CDR3 extends over 15 amino acids. The V and J ends lost 6 bases and 4 bases, in that order; junction bases with no gene match: 9. Germline-derived CDR1 and CDR2 are MNHNY and SVGAGI (reference sequence).

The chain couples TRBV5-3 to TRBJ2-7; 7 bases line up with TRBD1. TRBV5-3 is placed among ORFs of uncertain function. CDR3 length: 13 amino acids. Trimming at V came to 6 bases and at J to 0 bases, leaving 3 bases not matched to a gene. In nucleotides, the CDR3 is TGTGCCAGAAACAGGGGAAGCTCCTACGAGCAGTACTTC. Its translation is CARNRGSSYEQYF.

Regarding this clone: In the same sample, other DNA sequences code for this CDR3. DNA for the CDR3: TGTGCCAGCTCACCCGAGGACAGCTACGAGCAGTACTTC. This encodes CASSPEDSYEQYF. The chain couples TRBV18 to TRBJ2-7, with D possibly matching TRBD1 (6 bases). The CDR3 contains 13 residues. Germline CDR1 and CDR2: KGHSH and LQKENI. Trimming stripped 3 bases from V and 3 bases from J, with 9 bases between.